This T cell receptor beta chain is from a study of T cells in Graves' hyperthyroidism and ophthalmopathy. Findings and limits, study-wide: Most expanded thyroid clonotypes above 0.001 also appeared in blood. Patients with ophthalmopathy were separated from those with stable hyperthyroidism by a 13 V-J model.

PBMCs were sourced from 9 to 10 ml fresh peripheral blood. Only a few counts were recorded for this clonotype. Its antigen is unknown. From RNA transcripts, TCR beta CDR3 regions were amplified. Using the HTBI primer set, a first-round RT-PCR was run on the TCR CDR3. A single record per CDR3 protein comes from TCRdb applying MiXCR to the multiplex PCR reads. Of around 490,000 distinct CDR3 sequences listed, 20% are singletons. With 6 bases removed from V and 3 bases from J, the gap between germline ends came to 12 bases. Germline CDR1 MDHEN, CDR2 SYDVKM. The CDR3 runs to 14 residues. The sample consisted of blood. The clonotype comes from a man aged 40-49 years with Graves' ophthalmopathy. The chain recombines TRBV28 with TRBJ1-5; D gene unclear. The CDR3 coding sequence is TGTGCCAGCAGAGTAAGGCTCCTCAATCAGCCCCAGCATTTT. This codes for CASRVRLLNQPQHF. Using reference TRBV28 and TRBJ1-5 for the parts outside the CDR3, the full variable domain is DVKVTQSSRYLVKRTGEKVFLECVQDMDHENMFWYRQDPGLGLRLIYFSYDVKMKEKGDIPEGYSVSREKKERFSLILESASTNQTSMYLCASRVRLLNQPQHFGDGTRLSIL.